This TCR beta chain originates from a study of blood T cells in healthy people across ages. The study, taken as a whole, reports: With donor CMV status unknown, expanded clonotype changes were possibly confounded.

Remarks on this clonotype: Its antigen is as yet unknown.

Germline CDR1 SGHRS, CDR2 YFSETQ. CDR3 size: 20 residues. Trimming removed 3 bases at V and 0 bases at J, with 22 bases between. Primed by a sample-barcoded 5' primer and a J-beta primer mix, a second PCR proceeded for 7 to 11 cycles. TCRdb used MiXCR to reprocess the 5' RACE reads, holding one entry per CDR3 protein. The sample carries about 1,500,000 distinct CDR3 sequences, 28% recorded once. This clonotype originated in a woman aged 25-40 years in good health. The V call is TRBV5-1, the J call TRBJ1-6, with a tentative D call TRBD1 (5 bases). Sequences were obtained from blood. Here the CDR3 reads CASSSADIANRSSYNSPLHF. The CDR3, as DNA: TGCGCCAGCAGCTCCGCGGACATCGCAAATAGGAGCTCCTATAATTCACCCCTCCACTTT.